Sequencing of this TCR beta chain was carried out in a study of shared clonotypes between healthy human individuals. Study-level findings and limits: Few donors limited the genetic and exposure-history diversity represented.

CD4+ cells were split into CD45RA+ naive and CD45RA-negative memory subsets. This CDR3 region has 15 residues. Trimming stripped 2 bases from V and 1 base from J, with 11 bases between. Germline loops: CDR1 MNHNY, CDR2 SVGAGI (reference sequence). Generated by immunoSEQ multiplex PCR, the TCRdb table keeps only in-frame clones and is missing some. The top ten clones hold around 0.13% of a sample with roughly 2.4 million clones, roughly 95% of them seen once. Details on this clone: Its antigen is still unknown. This CDR3 is also generated by other DNA sequences in the sample.

Sequenced: naive CD4+ T cells sorted from blood. Subset of the sample: CD45RA+ positively selected. V is TRBV6-6 and J is TRBJ1-1, with D unresolved. The source of this sequence is a man between 18 and 35 years old in good health. The CDR3 region is CASSYPRSSNTEAFF. In DNA, the CDR3 is TGTGCCAGCAGTTACCCACGCTCATCGAACACTGAAGCTTTCTTT.